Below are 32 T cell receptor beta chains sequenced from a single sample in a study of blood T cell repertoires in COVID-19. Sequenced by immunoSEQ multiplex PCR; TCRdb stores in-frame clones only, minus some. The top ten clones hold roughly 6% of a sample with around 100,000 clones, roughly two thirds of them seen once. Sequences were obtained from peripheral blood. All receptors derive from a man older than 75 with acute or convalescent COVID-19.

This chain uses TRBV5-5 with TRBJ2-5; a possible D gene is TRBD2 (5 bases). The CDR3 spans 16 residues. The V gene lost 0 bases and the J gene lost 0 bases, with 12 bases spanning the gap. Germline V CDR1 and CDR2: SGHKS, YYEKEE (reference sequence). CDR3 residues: CASSLAGGLYQETQYF. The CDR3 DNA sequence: TGTGCCAGCAGCTTGGCCGGTGGACTGTACCAAGAGACCCAGTACTTC.

In DNA, the CDR3 is TGTGCCAGTAGGGGAGGGGGTCTCTCCTACAATGAGCAGTTCTTC. Amino acid sequence: CASRGGGLSYNEQFF. This rearrangement joins TRBV6-5 to TRBJ2-1; weak D call: TRBD2 (7 bases). V was cut by 9 bases and J by 0 bases, with 15 bases left in between. In germline, CDR1 is MNHEY, CDR2 SVGAGI. The CDR3 is made up of 15 amino acids.

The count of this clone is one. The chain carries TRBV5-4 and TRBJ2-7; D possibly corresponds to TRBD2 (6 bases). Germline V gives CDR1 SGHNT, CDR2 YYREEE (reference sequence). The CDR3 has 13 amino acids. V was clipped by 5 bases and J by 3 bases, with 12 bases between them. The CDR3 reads CASRFRGGYEQYF. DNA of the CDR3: TGTGCCAGCAGGTTCCGGGGAGGCTACGAGCAGTACTTC. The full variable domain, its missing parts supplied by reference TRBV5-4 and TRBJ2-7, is ETGVTQSPTHLIKTRGQQVTLRCSSQSGHNTVSWYQQALGQGPQFIFQYYREEENGRGNFPPRFSGLQFPNYSSELNVNALELDDSALYLCASRFRGGYEQYFGPGTRLTVT.

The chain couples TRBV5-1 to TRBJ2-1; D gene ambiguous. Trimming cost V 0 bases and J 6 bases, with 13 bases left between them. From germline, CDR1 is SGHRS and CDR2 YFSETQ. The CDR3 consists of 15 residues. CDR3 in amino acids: CASSLGQAPGNEQFF. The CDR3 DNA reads TGCGCCAGCAGCTTGGGCCAGGCCCCAGGCAATGAGCAGTTCTTC.

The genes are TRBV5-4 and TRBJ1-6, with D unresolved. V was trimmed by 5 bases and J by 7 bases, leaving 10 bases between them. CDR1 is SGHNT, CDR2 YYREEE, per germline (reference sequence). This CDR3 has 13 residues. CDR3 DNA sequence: TGTGCCAGCAGGCCAGAATTAAATTCACCCCTCCACTTT. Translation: CASRPELNSPLHF.

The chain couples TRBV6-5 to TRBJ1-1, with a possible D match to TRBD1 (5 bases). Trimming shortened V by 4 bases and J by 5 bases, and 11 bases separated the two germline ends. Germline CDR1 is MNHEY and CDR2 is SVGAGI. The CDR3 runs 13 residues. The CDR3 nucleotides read TGTGCCAGCAGTTCCCACCCAGGGACTGAAGCTTTCTTT. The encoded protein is CASSSHPGTEAFF.

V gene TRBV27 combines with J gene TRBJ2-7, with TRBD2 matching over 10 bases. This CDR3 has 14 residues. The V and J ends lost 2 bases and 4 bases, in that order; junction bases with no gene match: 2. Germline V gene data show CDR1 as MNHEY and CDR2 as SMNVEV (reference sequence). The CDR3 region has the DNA TGTGCCAGCAGTTTAAGACTAGCGGGTTACGAGCAGTACTTC. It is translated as CASSLRLAGYEQYF.

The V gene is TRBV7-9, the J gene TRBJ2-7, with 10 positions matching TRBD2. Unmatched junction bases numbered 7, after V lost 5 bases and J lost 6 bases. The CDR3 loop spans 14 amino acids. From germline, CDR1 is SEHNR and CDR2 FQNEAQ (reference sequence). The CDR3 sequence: CASSHSGRTSEQYF. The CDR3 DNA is TGTGCCAGCAGCCATAGCGGGAGGACCTCCGAGCAGTACTTC.

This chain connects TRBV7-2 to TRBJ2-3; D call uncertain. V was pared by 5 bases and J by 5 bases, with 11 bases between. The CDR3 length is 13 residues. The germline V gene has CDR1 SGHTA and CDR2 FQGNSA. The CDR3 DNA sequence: TGTGCCAGCAGCCCCATCCCGGTAGATACGCAGTATTTT. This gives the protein CASSPIPVDTQYF.

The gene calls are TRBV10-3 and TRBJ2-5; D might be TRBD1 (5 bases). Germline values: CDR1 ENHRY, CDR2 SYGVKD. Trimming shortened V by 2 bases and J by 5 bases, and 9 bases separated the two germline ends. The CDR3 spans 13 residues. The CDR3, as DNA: TGTGCCATCAGTGAGGGGGCGCGGGAGACCCAGTACTTC. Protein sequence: CAISEGARETQYF.

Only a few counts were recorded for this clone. The CDR3, as DNA: TGTGCCAGCAGCTTGAGTACGACAGGGAGGTACGAGCAGTACTTC. It yields the protein CASSLSTTGRYEQYF. This chain joins TRBV13 and TRBJ2-7; D is possibly TRBD1 (7 bases). CDR1 is PRHDT and CDR2 is FYEKMQ in the germline V gene (reference sequence). V was trimmed by 3 bases and J by 4 bases, leaving 16 bases between them. The CDR3 loop spans 15 amino acids.

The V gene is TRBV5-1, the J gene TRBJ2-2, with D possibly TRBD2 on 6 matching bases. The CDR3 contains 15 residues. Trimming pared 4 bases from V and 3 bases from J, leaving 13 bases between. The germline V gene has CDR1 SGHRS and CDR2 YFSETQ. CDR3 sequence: CASSVGSGDTGELFF. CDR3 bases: TGCGCCAGCAGCGTGGGTAGCGGAGACACCGGGGAGCTGTTTTTT. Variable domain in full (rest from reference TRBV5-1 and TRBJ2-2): KAGVTQTPRYLIKTRGQQVTLSCSPISGHRSVSWYQQTPGQGLQFLFEYFSETQRNKGNFPGRFSGRQFSNSRSEMNVSTLELGDSALYLCASSVGSGDTGELFFGEGSRLTVL.

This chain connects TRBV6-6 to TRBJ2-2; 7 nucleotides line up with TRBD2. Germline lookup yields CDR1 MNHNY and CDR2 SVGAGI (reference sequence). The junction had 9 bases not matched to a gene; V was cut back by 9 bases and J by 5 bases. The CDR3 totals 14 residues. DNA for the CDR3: TGTGCCAGTGAACGAAGCGGGATGACCGGGGAGCTGTTTTTT. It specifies CASERSGMTGELFF.

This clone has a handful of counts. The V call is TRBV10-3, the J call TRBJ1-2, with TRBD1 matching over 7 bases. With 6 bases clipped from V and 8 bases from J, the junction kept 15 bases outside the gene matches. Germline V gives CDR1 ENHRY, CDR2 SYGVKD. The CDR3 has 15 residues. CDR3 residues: CAISDYQTGDRGYTF. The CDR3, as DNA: TGTGCCATCAGCGACTACCAAACAGGGGATCGAGGCTACACCTTC.

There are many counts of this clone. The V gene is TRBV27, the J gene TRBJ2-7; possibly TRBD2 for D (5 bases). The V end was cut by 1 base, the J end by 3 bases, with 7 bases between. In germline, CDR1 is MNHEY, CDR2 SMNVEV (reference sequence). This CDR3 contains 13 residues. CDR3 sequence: CASSLWENYEQYF. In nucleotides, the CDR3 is TGTGCCAGCAGTTTATGGGAGAACTACGAGCAGTACTTC.

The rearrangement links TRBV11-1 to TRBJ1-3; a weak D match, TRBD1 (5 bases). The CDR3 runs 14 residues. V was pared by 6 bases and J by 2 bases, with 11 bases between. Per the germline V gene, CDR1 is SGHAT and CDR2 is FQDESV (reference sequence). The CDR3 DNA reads TGTGCCAGCAGACAGAGGACAACTGGAAACACCATATATTTT. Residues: CASRQRTTGNTIYF.

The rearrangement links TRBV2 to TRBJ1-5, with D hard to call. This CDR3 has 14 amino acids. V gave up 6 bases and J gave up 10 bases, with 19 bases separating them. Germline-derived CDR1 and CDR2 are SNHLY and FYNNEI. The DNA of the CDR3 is TGTGCCAGCAGAGTGACACAATCTAATCGACCCCAGCATTTT. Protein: CASRVTQSNRPQHF.

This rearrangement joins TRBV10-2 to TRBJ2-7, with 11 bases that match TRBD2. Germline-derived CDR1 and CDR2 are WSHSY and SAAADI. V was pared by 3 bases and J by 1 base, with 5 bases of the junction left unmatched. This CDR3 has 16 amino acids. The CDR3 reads CASSDDGLAGSYEQYF. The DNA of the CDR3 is TGCGCCAGCAGTGACGACGGACTAGCGGGTTCCTACGAGCAGTACTTC.

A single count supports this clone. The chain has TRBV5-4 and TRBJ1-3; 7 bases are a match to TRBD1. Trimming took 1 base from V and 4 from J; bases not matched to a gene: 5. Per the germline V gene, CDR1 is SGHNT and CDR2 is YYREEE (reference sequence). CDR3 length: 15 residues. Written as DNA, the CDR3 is TGTGCCAGCAGCTTGAAGGGGGCGCCAGGAAACACCATATATTTT. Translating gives CASSLKGAPGNTIYF.

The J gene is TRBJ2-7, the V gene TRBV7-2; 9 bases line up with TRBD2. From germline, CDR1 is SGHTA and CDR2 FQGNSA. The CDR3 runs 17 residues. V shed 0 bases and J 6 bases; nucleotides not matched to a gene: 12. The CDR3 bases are TGTGCCAGCAGCTTAGCGCCAGCGGGAGGATCAGCGGGCGAGCAGTACTTC. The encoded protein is CASSLAPAGGSAGEQYF.

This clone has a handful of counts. The CDR3 DNA follows: TGTGCCAGCAGTTCACTAGCGCTGGGGACAGATACGCAGTATTTT. Translated, it gives CASSSLALGTDTQYF. The chain links TRBV28 to TRBJ2-3; 7 bases align to TRBD2. The CDR3 is 15 residues long. Trimming at V came to 4 bases and at J to 3 bases, leaving 7 bases not matched to a gene. Germline V gene data show CDR1 as MDHEN and CDR2 as SYDVKM.

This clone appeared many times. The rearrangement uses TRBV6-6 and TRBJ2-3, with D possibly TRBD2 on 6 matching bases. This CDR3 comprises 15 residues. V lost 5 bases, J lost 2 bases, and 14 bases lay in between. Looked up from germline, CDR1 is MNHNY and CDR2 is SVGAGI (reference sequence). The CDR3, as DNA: TGTGCCAGCAGTCCCCTAGCGAGGTCCACAGATACGCAGTATTTT. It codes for CASSPLARSTDTQYF.

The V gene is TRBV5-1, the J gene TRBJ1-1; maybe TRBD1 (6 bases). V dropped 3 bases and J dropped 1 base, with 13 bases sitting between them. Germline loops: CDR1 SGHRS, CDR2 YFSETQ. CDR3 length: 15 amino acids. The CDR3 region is CASSWKGGANTEAFF. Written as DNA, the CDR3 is TGCGCCAGCAGCTGGAAGGGGGGGGCGAACACTGAAGCTTTCTTT.

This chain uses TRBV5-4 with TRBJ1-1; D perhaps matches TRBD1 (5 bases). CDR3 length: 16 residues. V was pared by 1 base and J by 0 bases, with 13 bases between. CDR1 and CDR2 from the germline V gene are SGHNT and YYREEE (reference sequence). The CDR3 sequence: CASSLSRVELNTEAFF. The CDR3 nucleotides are TGTGCCAGCAGCTTGTCCAGGGTCGAATTGAACACTGAAGCTTTCTTT.

CDR3 region: CASRTGTGSNQPQHF. In DNA form, the CDR3 reads TGTGCCAGCAGGACCGGGACAGGTTCCAATCAGCCCCAGCATTTT. The V and J genes are TRBV6-5 and TRBJ1-5, with TRBD1 identical over 8 bases. Trimming cost V 6 bases and J 3 bases; bases outside gene matches: 7. This CDR3 has 15 residues. The germline CDR1 and CDR2 sequences are MNHEY and SVGAGI.

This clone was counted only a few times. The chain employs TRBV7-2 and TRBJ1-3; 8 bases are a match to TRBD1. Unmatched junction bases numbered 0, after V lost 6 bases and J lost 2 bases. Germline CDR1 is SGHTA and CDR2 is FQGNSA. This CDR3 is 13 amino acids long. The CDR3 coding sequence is TGTGCCAGCAGACAGGGGGCTGGAAACACCATATATTTT. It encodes CASRQGAGNTIYF.

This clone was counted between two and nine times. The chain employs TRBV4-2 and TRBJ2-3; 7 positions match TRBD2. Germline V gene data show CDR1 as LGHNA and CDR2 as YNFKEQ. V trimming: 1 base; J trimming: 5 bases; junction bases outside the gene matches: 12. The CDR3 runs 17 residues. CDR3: CASSQAPSGGSGDTQYF. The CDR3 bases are TGTGCCAGCAGCCAAGCACCATCGGGCGGGAGCGGAGATACGCAGTATTTT.

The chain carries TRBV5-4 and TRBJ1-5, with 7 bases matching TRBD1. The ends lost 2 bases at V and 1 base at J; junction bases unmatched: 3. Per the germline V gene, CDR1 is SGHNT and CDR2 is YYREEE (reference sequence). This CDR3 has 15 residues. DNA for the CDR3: TGTGCCAGCAGCTTTGAGGGGGCGAGCAATCAGCCCCAGCATTTT. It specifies CASSFEGASNQPQHF.

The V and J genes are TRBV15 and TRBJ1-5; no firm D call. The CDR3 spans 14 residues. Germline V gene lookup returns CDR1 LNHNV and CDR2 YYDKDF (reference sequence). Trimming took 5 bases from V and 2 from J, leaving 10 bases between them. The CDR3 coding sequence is TGTGCCACCAGCCGCCCCGGGGGCAATCAGCCCCAGCATTTT. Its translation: CATSRPGGNQPQHF.

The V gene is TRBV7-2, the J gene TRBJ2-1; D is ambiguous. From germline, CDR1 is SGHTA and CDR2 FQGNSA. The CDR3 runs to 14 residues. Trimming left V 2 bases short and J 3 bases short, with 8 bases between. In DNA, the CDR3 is TGTGCCAGCAGCTTATTGCCAGGCTACAATGAGCAGTTCTTC. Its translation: CASSLLPGYNEQFF.

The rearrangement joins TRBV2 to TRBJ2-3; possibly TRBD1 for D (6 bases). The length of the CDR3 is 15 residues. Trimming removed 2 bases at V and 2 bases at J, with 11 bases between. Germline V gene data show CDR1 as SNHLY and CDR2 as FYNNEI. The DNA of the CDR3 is TGTGCCAGCAGTGAATCTTACAGGGCCACAGATACGCAGTATTTT. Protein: CASSESYRATDTQYF.

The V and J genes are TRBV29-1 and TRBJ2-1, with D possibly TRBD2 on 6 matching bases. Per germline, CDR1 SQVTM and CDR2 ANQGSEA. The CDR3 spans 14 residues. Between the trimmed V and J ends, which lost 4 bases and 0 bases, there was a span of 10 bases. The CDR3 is CSVVPGSSYNEQFF. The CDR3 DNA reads TGCAGCGTTGTTCCCGGGAGCTCCTACAATGAGCAGTTCTTC.